These T cell receptor beta chains were read from a single sample in a study of regulatory T cells in long-lasting Graves disease. TCRdb called the multiplex PCR reads again in MiXCR, with one record for every CDR3 protein. The repertoire has 200,000 to 250,000 distinct CDR3 sequences, roughly 20% of them found once; the top ten carry over 9.5%. These data were also filed under a second study, of T cells in Graves' hyperthyroidism and ophthalmopathy.

The source was peripheral blood mononuclear cells (PBMCs), collected at new diagnosis, from a patient treated with antithyroid drugs. The origin of the receptors is a woman in her 30s with Graves disease. CDR3s include the opening cysteine and the closing phenylalanine or tryptophan. The D gene is left open where the match is weak. Only part of the rows carry a size: once, few, many, or a class if the clone is expanded.

v_gene,abundance,j_gene,d_gene,CDR3aa,CDR3nt
TRBV30,few,TRBJ1-3,NA,CAWSGGGGTGNTIYF,TGTGCCTGGAGTGGAGGGGGAGGGACTGGAAACACCATATATTTT
TRBV2,few,TRBJ2-7,TRBD2,CASKGLAGGPVEQYF,TGTGCCAGCAAAGGGCTAGCGGGAGGGCCGGTCGAGCAGTACTTC
TRBV6-2/TRBV6-3,many,TRBJ2-3,NA,CASRSPRGLRGDTQYF,TGTGCCAGCAGATCCCCCCGCGGTCTCCGGGGGGATACGCAGTATTTT
TRBV12-3/TRBV12-4,NA,TRBJ1-6,NA,CASSQGNGNSPLHF,TGTGCCAGCAGCCAAGGGAACGGTAATTCACCCCTCCACTTT
TRBV28,NA,TRBJ2-1,NA,CASSLQDRNEQFF,TGTGCCAGCAGTTTACAGGACAGAAATGAGCAGTTCTTC
TRBV6-1,many,TRBJ1-5,TRBD1,CASSQRQGSNQPQHF,TGTGCCAGCAGTCAACGACAGGGCAGCAATCAGCCCCAGCATTTT
TRBV11-1,many,TRBJ2-7,NA,CASSYQGSAYEQYF,TGTGCCAGCAGCTATCAGGGGTCGGCCTACGAGCAGTACTTC
TRBV7-8,many,TRBJ2-7,NA,CASSFTPGSSYEQYF,TGTGCCAGCAGCTTTACCCCCGGGAGCTCCTACGAGCAGTACTTC
TRBV12-3/TRBV12-4,many,TRBJ1-4,NA,CASSHRGYGEKLFF,TGTGCCAGCAGTCATCGTGGGTATGGGGAAAAACTGTTTTTT
TRBV19,many,TRBJ2-1,TRBD2,CASSPSGRAYNEQFF,TGTGCCAGTAGTCCGAGCGGGAGGGCCTACAATGAGCAGTTCTTC
TRBV11-2,NA,TRBJ2-2,TRBD1,CASSRDRVGNTGELFF,TGTGCCAGCAGCCGTGACAGGGTGGGGAACACCGGGGAGCTGTTTTTT
TRBV12-3/TRBV12-4,many,TRBJ2-1,NA,CASSFPLDLHNEQFF,TGTGCCAGCAGTTTCCCCCTGGACCTCCACAATGAGCAGTTCTTC
TRBV7-9,NA,TRBJ2-3,TRBD2,CASSPVINSGGARNTQYF,TGTGCCAGCAGCCCGGTCATCAATAGCGGGGGGGCCAGGAATACGCAGTATTTT
TRBV2,once,TRBJ1-4,NA,CASSEDRDGEKLFF,TGTGCCAGCAGTGAAGACAGGGATGGTGAAAAACTGTTTTTT
TRBV11-2,many,TRBJ2-1,TRBD1,CASTFVGTGVLNEQFF,TGTGCCAGCACCTTTGTGGGGACAGGGGTTCTCAATGAGCAGTTCTTC
TRBV5-4,NA,TRBJ2-1,NA,CASSLELAYNEQFF,TGTGCCAGCAGCTTGGAACTAGCTTACAATGAGCAGTTCTTC
TRBV15,many,TRBJ1-1,NA,CATSRDFGVTEAFF,TGTGCCACCAGCAGAGATTTCGGGGTTACTGAAGCTTTCTTT
TRBV20-1,many,TRBJ1-4,NA,CSSLLRRGGEKLFF,TGCAGTTCCTTGCTTAGGAGGGGTGGTGAAAAACTGTTTTTT
TRBV9,many,TRBJ2-5,TRBD1,CASSAGTEETQYF,TGTGCCAGCAGCGCCGGGACAGAAGAGACCCAGTACTTC
TRBV9,many,TRBJ2-5,NA,CASSVGSSRGETQYF,TGTGCCAGCAGCGTAGGATCTAGCAGGGGCGAGACCCAGTACTTC
TRBV3-1,many,TRBJ1-3,NA,CASSQQVGNTIYF,TGTGCCAGCAGCCAACAGGTTGGAAACACCATATATTTT
TRBV12-3/TRBV12-4,many,TRBJ1-5,NA,CASSSLELLFFNQPQHF,TGTGCCAGCAGTTCTCTGGAACTTCTTTTTTTCAATCAGCCCCAGCATTTT
TRBV19,many,TRBJ2-7,TRBD1,CASRGRTGGSYEQYF,TGTGCCAGTAGAGGAAGGACAGGGGGCTCCTACGAGCAGTACTTC
TRBV20-1,few,TRBJ2-1,TRBD2,CSAPFRGLAGGRPYNEQFF,TGCAGTGCCCCGTTCAGGGGGCTAGCGGGAGGCCGGCCCTACAATGAGCAGTTCTTC
TRBV11-2,many,TRBJ2-3,TRBD2,CASSPPGRATDTQYF,TGTGCCAGCAGCCCCCCCGGGAGGGCAACAGATACGCAGTATTTT
TRBV19,NA,TRBJ1-1,TRBD1,CASSLIGGTRPNTEAFF,TGTGCCAGTAGTTTGATAGGGGGCACCAGGCCGAACACTGAAGCTTTCTTT